This T cell receptor beta chain was sequenced in a study of identical twins. MiXCR, run by TCRdb on the 5' RACE reads, gives a single entry per CDR3 protein. This repertoire shows some 210,000 distinct CDR3 sequences, about 15% found once; its top ten account for 40%. This same sample was also part of a study on T cells expressing NK-cell markers. That work contributes: Among several donors, these clonotypes also ranked first in the CD3+CD56-NKG2C+ fraction. What remained unclear was the HCMV specificity of expanded NKG2C+ T cell clones.

What was sequenced was CD8+ T cells sorted from blood. This TCR was recovered from a woman under 30 in good health.

DNA of the CDR3: TGTGCCAGCAGCTTGGGCCTGGGGGCCGAGGAGCAGTACTTC. Translation gives CASSLGLGAEEQYF. The V gene is TRBV5-6, the J gene TRBJ2-7; a possible D gene is TRBD1 (6 bases). The CDR3 is 14 amino acids. Between the trimmed V and J ends, which lost 0 bases and 7 bases, there was a span of 14 bases. Germline CDR1 and CDR2: SGHDT and YYEEEE.